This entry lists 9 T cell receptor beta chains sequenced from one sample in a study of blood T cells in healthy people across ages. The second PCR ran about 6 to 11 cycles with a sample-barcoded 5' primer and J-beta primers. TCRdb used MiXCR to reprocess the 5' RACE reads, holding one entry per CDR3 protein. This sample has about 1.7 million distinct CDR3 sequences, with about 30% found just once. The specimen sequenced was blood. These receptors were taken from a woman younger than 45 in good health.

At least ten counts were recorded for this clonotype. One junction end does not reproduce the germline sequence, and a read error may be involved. DNA for the CDR3: TGTGCTAGCGGTTCCCCTCCTAGCACAGATACGCAGTATTTT. Its protein is CASGSPPSTDTQYF. V usage is TRBV12-5 and J usage is TRBJ2-3; no clear D gene. This CDR3 is built from 14 residues. The germline V gene encodes CDR1 LGHNT and CDR2 FRNRAP.

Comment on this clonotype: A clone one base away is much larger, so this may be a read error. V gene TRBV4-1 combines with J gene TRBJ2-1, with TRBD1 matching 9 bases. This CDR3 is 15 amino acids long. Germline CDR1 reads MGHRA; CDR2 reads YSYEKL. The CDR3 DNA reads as TGCGCCAGCAGCACCCCACGGGACAGGGCGAATGAGCAGGTCTTC. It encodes CASSTPRDRANEQVF.

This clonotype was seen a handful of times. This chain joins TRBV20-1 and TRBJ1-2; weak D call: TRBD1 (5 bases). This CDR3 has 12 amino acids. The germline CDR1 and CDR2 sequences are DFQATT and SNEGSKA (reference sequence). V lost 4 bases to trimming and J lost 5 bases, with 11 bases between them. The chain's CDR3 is CSATSGRYGYTF. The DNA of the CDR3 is TGCAGTGCTACGTCGGGACGGTATGGCTACACCTTC.

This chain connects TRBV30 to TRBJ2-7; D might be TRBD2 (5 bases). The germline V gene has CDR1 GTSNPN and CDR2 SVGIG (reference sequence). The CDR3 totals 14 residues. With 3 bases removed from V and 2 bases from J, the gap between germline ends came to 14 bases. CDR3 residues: CAWRRGPTTYEQYF. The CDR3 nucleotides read TGTGCCTGGAGGCGAGGGCCAACGACCTACGAGCAGTACTTC. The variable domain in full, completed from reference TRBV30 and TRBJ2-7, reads SQTIHQWPATLVQPVGSPLSLECTVEGTSNPNLYWYRQAAGRGLQLLFYSVGIGQISSEVPQNLSASRPQDRQFILSSKKLLLSDSGFYLCAWRRGPTTYEQYFGPGTRLTVT.

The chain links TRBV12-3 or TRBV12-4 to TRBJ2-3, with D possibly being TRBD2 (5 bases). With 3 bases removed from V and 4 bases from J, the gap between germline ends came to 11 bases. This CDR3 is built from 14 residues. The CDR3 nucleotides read TGTGCCAGCAGTTTGCATCGGGGTGCAGATACGCAGTATTTT. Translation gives CASSLHRGADTQYF.

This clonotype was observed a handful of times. CDR3 in amino acids: CASSQDSTGGHNEQFF. DNA for the CDR3: TGTGCCAGCAGCCAAGACTCAACGGGGGGGCACAATGAGCAGTTCTTC. This rearrangement joins TRBV3-1 to TRBJ2-1, with TRBD2 matching 8 bases. Germline values: CDR1 LGHDT, CDR2 YNNKEL (reference sequence). CDR3 length: 16 amino acids. V lost 0 bases, J lost 5 bases, and 6 bases stayed unmatched.

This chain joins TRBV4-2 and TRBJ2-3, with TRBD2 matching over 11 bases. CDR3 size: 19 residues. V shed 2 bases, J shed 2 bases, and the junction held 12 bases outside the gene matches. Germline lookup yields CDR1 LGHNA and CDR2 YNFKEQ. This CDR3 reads CASSQTQMTSGATTDTQYF. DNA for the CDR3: TGTGCCAGCAGCCAAACACAAATGACTAGCGGGGCGACCACAGATACGCAGTATTTT.

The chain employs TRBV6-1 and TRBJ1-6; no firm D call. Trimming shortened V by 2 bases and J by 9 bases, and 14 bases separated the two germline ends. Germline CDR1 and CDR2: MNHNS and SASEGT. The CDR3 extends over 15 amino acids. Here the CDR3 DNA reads TGTGCCAGCAGTGAATTGAACAGCTATCGTTCACCCCTCCACTTT. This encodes CASSELNSYRSPLHF.

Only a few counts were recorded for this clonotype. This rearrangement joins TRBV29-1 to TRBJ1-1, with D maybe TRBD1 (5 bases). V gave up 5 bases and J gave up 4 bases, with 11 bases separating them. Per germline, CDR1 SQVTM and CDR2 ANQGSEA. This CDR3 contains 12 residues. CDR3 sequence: CSVSRGVTEAFF. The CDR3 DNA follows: TGCAGCGTTTCTCGGGGGGTCACTGAAGCTTTCTTT.